Many counts were recorded for the clone carrying this T cell receptor beta chain. Its antigen is not identified. This record comes from a study of human T cells and chemical hapten exposure. Study-wide context: Alopecia areata, totalis or universalis was found in mostly female patients. Study findings and constraints: The donors suffered from alopecia, so their immune response may not match that of healthy people.

Regarding time point: pre-sensitization, week 0. The treatment: therapeutic diphenylcyclopropenone sensitization with weekly scalp DPC. Extraction of total RNA was performed on unfractionated whole blood. Authors' processing steps: Sample TCR totals centred on a median of roughly 96,000, ranging roughly 23,224 to 690,600. TCRdb processed the RACE reads anew with MiXCR; each CDR3 protein has one entry. Clone size and V and J calls follow TCRdb, not the original study. The table lists 95,000 to 100,000 distinct CDR3 sequences, 9.5% to 14% of them singletons. The CDR3 has 17 residues. The V end was cut by 1 base, the J end by 0 bases, with 13 bases between. CDR1 and CDR2 (germline): SGHAT, FQNNGV.

Specimen: whole blood, collected in connection with sensitization to the hapten diphenylcyclopropenone (DPC). This chain connects TRBV11-2 to TRBJ2-1; D is perhaps TRBD1 or TRBD2 (5 bases each). This TCR was sampled from a woman aged 55-70 years with alopecia areata. Some clones in this sample may be carry-over from other donors' samples. In DNA, the CDR3 is TGTGCCAGCAGCTTAGTCCTGGGGACCGGCTCCTACAATGAGCAGTTCTTC. Translation: CASSLVLGTGSYNEQFF. Variable domain in full (rest from reference TRBV11-2 and TRBJ2-1): EAGVAQSPRYKIIEKRQSVAFWCNPISGHATLYWYQQILGQGPKLLIQFQNNGVVDDSQLPKDRFSAERLKGVDSTLKIQPAKLEDSAVYLCASSLVLGTGSYNEQFFGPGTRLTVL.